A single sample gave rise to the 25 T cell receptor beta chains below, sequenced in a study of blood T cells in healthy people across ages. A sample-barcoded 5' primer and a J-beta primer mix were used in a second PCR of roughly 6 to 11 cycles. TCRdb reprocessed the 5' RACE reads via MiXCR and lists one record per CDR3 protein. Seen here are hundreds of thousands of distinct CDR3 sequences, roughly 46% observed once, and the top ten hold less than 20%. Sequencing used blood. The receptors derive from a man older than 75 in good health.

This clonotype was counted between two and nine times. CDR3 amino acids: CASRATGEAQPQHF. The CDR3 bases are TGTGCCAGCAGAGCAACGGGGGAAGCTCAGCCCCAGCATTTT. J is TRBJ1-5 and V is TRBV6-5, with D perhaps TRBD1 (5 bases). Trimming cost V 6 bases and J 6 bases, with 15 bases left between them. The germline V gene has CDR1 MNHEY and CDR2 SVGAGI. The CDR3 has 14 amino acids.

CDR3 sequence: CASSYSPDLNYGYTF. DNA of the CDR3: TGTGCCAGCAGTTACAGTCCGGATCTAAACTATGGCTACACCTTC. The chain employs TRBV12-3 or TRBV12-4 and TRBJ1-2; D not resolved. V was clipped by 4 bases and J by 2 bases, with 14 bases between them. This CDR3 comprises 15 residues.

There are many counts of this clonotype. The gene calls are TRBV7-2 and TRBJ2-7; D is unclear. Germline assignment: CDR1 SGHTA and CDR2 FQGNSA. The CDR3 consists of 15 residues. V lost 5 bases and J lost 0, with 14 bases in between. This CDR3 is CASSPGRPFSYEQYF. Here the CDR3 DNA reads TGTGCCAGCAGCCCGGGCCGACCGTTCTCCTACGAGCAGTACTTC.

The V and J genes are TRBV21-1 and TRBJ2-4; the table's D gene call, TRBD1, was not cross checked with the DNA. Matching the DNA end better, TRBJ2-7 makes the J call doubtful. TRBV21-1 constitutes a pseudogene. This CDR3 comprises 15 residues. The CDR3 DNA follows: TGTGCCAGCAGCAACTCTTGGACAGGGGGTAACGAGCAGTACTTC. It codes for CASSNSWTGGNEQYF.

The rearrangement uses TRBV6-2 or TRBV6-3 and TRBJ2-7, with TRBD2 as a possible D gene (6 bases). Germline values: CDR1 MNHEY, CDR2 SVGEGT. With 7 bases removed from V and 5 bases from J, the gap between germline ends came to 12 bases. CDR3 length: 12 amino acids. Here the CDR3 reads CASKTAGNEQYF. The CDR3 coding sequence is TGTGCCAGCAAGACGGCGGGGAACGAGCAGTACTTC.

This clonotype turned up a few times. The V and J genes are TRBV5-1 and TRBJ2-7, with 9 bases fitting TRBD1. The CDR3 runs 16 residues. The germline CDR1 and CDR2 sequences are SGHRS and YFSETQ. The J segment lost 5 bases and the V segment lost 5 bases, leaving 14 bases of the junction unmatched. As DNA, the CDR3 is TGCGCCAGCAGGTCCCTACAGGGGGCCGCTGGGGACGAGCAGTACTTC. Translated, it gives CASRSLQGAAGDEQYF.

This chain connects TRBV21-1 to TRBJ2-3; the table names TRBD1, a call not compared with the DNA. TRBV21-1 is termed a pseudogene. There are 18 residues in the CDR3. The DNA of the CDR3 is TGTGCCAGCAGCAATCCGGGACAGGGGCCTCACTGCACAGATACGCAGTATTTT. This translates into CASSNPGQGPHCTDTQYF.

With respect to this clonotype: A read error may produce the germline difference seen at one junction end. The chain uses TRBV27 and TRBJ2-7; no reliable D call. CDR1 and CDR2 from the germline V gene are MNHEY and SMNVEV (reference sequence). The length of the CDR3 is 15 residues. In DNA form, the CDR3 reads TGTGCCAGCAGTTCCCTCGAGACTGGTTTCGACGATCAGTACTTC. As protein: CASSSLETGFDDQYF.

V is TRBV9 and J is TRBJ2-1; TRBD2 aligns across 10 bases. Germline V gene lookup returns CDR1 SGDLS and CDR2 YYNGEE. There are 17 residues in the CDR3. V shed 0 bases, J shed 9 bases, and the junction held 12 bases outside the gene matches. CDR3 sequence: CASSVVASGGLQGEQFF. The CDR3 DNA reads TGTGCCAGCAGCGTAGTGGCTAGCGGGGGTTTACAGGGTGAGCAGTTCTTC.

The V call is TRBV11-2, the J call TRBJ2-1, with D perhaps given as TRBD1 or TRBD2 (6 bases each). The J call may be wrong; the DNA end is better matched by TRBJ2-7. The CDR3 sequence is 21 residues long. Germline loops: CDR1 SGHAT, CDR2 FQNNGV. This CDR3 reads CASSLEGGVGFSLSSYNEQYF. For the CDR3, the DNA is TGTGCCAGCAGCTTAGAGGGGGGCGTAGGCTTCTCCCTCAGCTCCTACAATGAGCAGTACTTC.

This chain connects TRBV20-1 to TRBJ2-1; TRBD2 agrees at 7 bases. The germline CDR1 and CDR2 sequences are DFQATT and SNEGSKA (reference sequence). The CDR3 runs 14 residues. The V segment lost 3 bases and the J segment 7 bases; nucleotides outside the gene matches: 9. Written as DNA, the CDR3 is TGCAGTGCTAGCGTACTAGCGCCCCCAAATGAGCAGTTCTTC. Its translation: CSASVLAPPNEQFF.

This clonotype has more than one count but fewer than ten. A much larger clone sits a single nucleotide away, making a read error possible. The chain's CDR3 is CANRGATGAGEQYF. The CDR3 DNA reads TGTGCCAACAGAGGAGCGACCGGGGCGGGCGAGCAGTACTTC. The chain has TRBV10-3 and TRBJ2-7; D could derive from TRBD1 or TRBD2 (5 bases each). The CDR3 is 14 residues long. The germline CDR1 and CDR2 sequences are ENHRY and SYGVKD. Trimming stripped 10 bases from V and 6 bases from J, with 22 bases between.

J is TRBJ2-5 and V is TRBV5-1, with a weak D call TRBD2 (5 bases). This CDR3 has 15 amino acids. Trimming removed 2 bases from V and 8 bases from J, with 19 bases in between. Germline V gene sequence: CDR1 SGHRS, CDR2 YFSETQ. The CDR3 loop reads CASSLVTSSQGTQYF. In DNA, the CDR3 is TGCGCCAGCAGCTTAGTAACTAGTTCCCAAGGCACCCAGTACTTC.

The gene calls are TRBV12-3 or TRBV12-4 and TRBJ2-3, with D tentatively TRBD2 (6 bases). V lost 6 bases and J lost 4, with 17 bases in between. The CDR3 is 15 residues long. The CDR3 loop reads CASRGPGVAADTQYF. CDR3 nucleotides: TGTGCCAGCAGGGGCCCCGGGGTAGCGGCAGATACGCAGTATTTT.

V gene TRBV28 combines with J gene TRBJ2-1; D not certain. This CDR3 comprises 15 residues. The V gene's germline CDR1 is MDHEN and CDR2 SYDVKM. V shed 6 bases and J shed 0 bases, with 12 bases lying between them. CDR3 in DNA: TGTGCCAGCAGGCGAGCATCGGGCTCCTACAATGAGCAGTTCTTC. Translating gives CASRRASGSYNEQFF.

This clonotype was detected many times. CDR3 region: CAIRLDSLAYNEQFF. The DNA for the CDR3 is TGTGCCATCCGACTAGATTCTCTCGCCTACAATGAGCAGTTCTTC. J is TRBJ2-1 and V is TRBV10-3, with a weak D call TRBD2 (6 bases). The CDR3 has 15 amino acids. The V gene lost 8 bases and the J gene lost 2 bases, with 16 bases spanning the gap. CDR1 ENHRY and CDR2 SYGVKD come from the germline V gene.

This clonotype turned up a few times. The chain couples TRBV30 to TRBJ1-6, with unresolved D. The germline V gene encodes CDR1 GTSNPN and CDR2 SVGIG (reference sequence). This CDR3 contains 15 residues. Trimming left V 3 bases short and J 10 bases short, with 19 bases between. The DNA for the CDR3 is TGTGCCTGGAGGGTACGGAGTGGGTCGGGATCACCCCTCCACTTT. Translating it yields CAWRVRSGSGSPLHF.

This clonotype was recorded many times. It may be a read error: a sequence one base away is much more abundant. This sequence joins TRBV20-1 and TRBJ2-1, with D perhaps matching TRBD2 (6 bases). Trimming took 3 bases from V and 2 from J, leaving 11 bases between them. This CDR3 spans 14 amino acids. Germline values: CDR1 DFQATT, CDR2 SNEGSKA (reference sequence). The CDR3 bases are TGCAGTGCTAGGGGGGGTAATACCTACAATGAGCAGTTCTTC. Translated, it gives CSARGGNTYNEQFF.

This clonotype was detected ten times or more. The chain combines TRBV29-1 with TRBJ2-3; D is perhaps TRBD1 (5 bases). Per the germline V gene, CDR1 is SQVTM and CDR2 is ANQGSEA. The V end was cut by 4 bases, the J end by 9 bases, with 17 bases between. This CDR3 has 13 amino acids. The CDR3 loop reads CSVGHTGTETQYF. CDR3 in DNA: TGCAGCGTTGGACACACAGGAACGGAAACGCAGTATTTT.

The chain couples TRBV29-1 to TRBJ1-2; 10 bases agree with TRBD1. The V segment lost 7 bases and the J segment 4 bases; nucleotides outside the gene matches: 6. CDR3 length: 13 residues. In germline, CDR1 is SQVTM, CDR2 ANQGSEA. CDR3 nucleotide sequence: TGCAGCGCCGGGGACAGGGGTGGCTATGGCTACACCTTC. It is translated as CSAGDRGGYGYTF.

This clonotype appeared a few times. This chain links TRBV5-6 with TRBJ2-1, with 8 bases matching TRBD2. The germline gives CDR1 SGHDT, CDR2 YYEEEE. The trim removed 0 bases at V and 7 bases at J, leaving 12 bases unmatched. The CDR3 sequence is 17 residues long. DNA of the CDR3: TGTGCCAGCAGCTTGGACGGGGGGGCGGTGTTTGGGAATGAGCAGTTCTTC. Translated: CASSLDGGAVFGNEQFF.

Comments on this clonotype: A much larger clone differs from this one at a single base, so this may be a read error. This rearrangement joins TRBV5-1 to TRBJ2-1, with TRBD2 matching 9 bases. Germline V CDR1 and CDR2: SGHRS, YFSETQ. V was pared by 3 bases and J by 4 bases, with 5 bases of the junction left unmatched. This CDR3 is 15 amino acids long. DNA for the CDR3: TGCGCCAGCAGCTGGGTAACTAGCGGGTACAATGAGCAGTTCTTC. It specifies CASSWVTSGYNEQFF.

This clonotype was counted only a few times. This chain uses TRBV29-1 with TRBJ2-7; 7 bases are shared with TRBD1. CDR1 is SQVTM, CDR2 ANQGSEA, per germline. With V trimmed by 6 bases and J by 3 bases, 8 bases remained unmatched. The CDR3 is 13 amino acids. For the CDR3, the DNA is TGCAGCGTGAGCGACAGGGAAAACTACGAGCAGTACTTC. This translates into CSVSDRENYEQYF.

The V gene is TRBV28, the J gene TRBJ2-5; 8 bases fit TRBD2. Germline values: CDR1 MDHEN, CDR2 SYDVKM. The CDR3 runs to 14 residues. Trimming removed 8 bases from V and 5 bases from J; junction bases left unmatched: 10. The CDR3 DNA sequence: TGTGCCAGCGGAACCAAGCGGGAGTTGGAGACCCAGTACTTC. Translating it yields CASGTKRELETQYF.

With regard to this clonotype: This clone may be a read error of a much larger clone one base away. The chain employs TRBV24-1 and TRBJ2-1; no clear D. Germline assignment: CDR1 KGHDR and CDR2 SFDVKD. This CDR3 is 16 amino acids long. The CDR3 nucleotides are TGTGCCGCCAGTGATGCGACGGAGAGCTCCTACAATGAGCAGTTCTTC. It translates to CAASDATESSYNEQFF.